This record covers a single TCR beta chain. The data originate from a study of PD-1 blockade in mismatch repair-deficient tumors. Mismatch repair deficiency was confirmed in all patients, by PCR or immunohistochemistry. TCRs were sequenced from a few patients responding to pembrolizumab. Per the germline V gene, CDR1 is MNHNS and CDR2 is SASEGT. The CDR3 is made up of 15 amino acids. V was cut by 2 bases and J by 9 bases, with 17 bases left in between. Produced via immunoSEQ multiplex PCR; TCRdb's table is partial and in-frame only. The sample includes some 84,000 clones, roughly 80% of them seen just once.

The specimen was peripheral blood, collected 12 weeks after starting pembrolizumab. This rearrangement joins TRBV6-1 to TRBJ2-1, with D maybe TRBD1 (6 bases). The source is an adult with mismatch repair-deficient cancer. The CDR3 reads CASSERGHRVGEQFF. CDR3 in DNA: TGTGCCAGCAGTGAAAGGGGACACAGGGTGGGTGAGCAGTTCTTC.